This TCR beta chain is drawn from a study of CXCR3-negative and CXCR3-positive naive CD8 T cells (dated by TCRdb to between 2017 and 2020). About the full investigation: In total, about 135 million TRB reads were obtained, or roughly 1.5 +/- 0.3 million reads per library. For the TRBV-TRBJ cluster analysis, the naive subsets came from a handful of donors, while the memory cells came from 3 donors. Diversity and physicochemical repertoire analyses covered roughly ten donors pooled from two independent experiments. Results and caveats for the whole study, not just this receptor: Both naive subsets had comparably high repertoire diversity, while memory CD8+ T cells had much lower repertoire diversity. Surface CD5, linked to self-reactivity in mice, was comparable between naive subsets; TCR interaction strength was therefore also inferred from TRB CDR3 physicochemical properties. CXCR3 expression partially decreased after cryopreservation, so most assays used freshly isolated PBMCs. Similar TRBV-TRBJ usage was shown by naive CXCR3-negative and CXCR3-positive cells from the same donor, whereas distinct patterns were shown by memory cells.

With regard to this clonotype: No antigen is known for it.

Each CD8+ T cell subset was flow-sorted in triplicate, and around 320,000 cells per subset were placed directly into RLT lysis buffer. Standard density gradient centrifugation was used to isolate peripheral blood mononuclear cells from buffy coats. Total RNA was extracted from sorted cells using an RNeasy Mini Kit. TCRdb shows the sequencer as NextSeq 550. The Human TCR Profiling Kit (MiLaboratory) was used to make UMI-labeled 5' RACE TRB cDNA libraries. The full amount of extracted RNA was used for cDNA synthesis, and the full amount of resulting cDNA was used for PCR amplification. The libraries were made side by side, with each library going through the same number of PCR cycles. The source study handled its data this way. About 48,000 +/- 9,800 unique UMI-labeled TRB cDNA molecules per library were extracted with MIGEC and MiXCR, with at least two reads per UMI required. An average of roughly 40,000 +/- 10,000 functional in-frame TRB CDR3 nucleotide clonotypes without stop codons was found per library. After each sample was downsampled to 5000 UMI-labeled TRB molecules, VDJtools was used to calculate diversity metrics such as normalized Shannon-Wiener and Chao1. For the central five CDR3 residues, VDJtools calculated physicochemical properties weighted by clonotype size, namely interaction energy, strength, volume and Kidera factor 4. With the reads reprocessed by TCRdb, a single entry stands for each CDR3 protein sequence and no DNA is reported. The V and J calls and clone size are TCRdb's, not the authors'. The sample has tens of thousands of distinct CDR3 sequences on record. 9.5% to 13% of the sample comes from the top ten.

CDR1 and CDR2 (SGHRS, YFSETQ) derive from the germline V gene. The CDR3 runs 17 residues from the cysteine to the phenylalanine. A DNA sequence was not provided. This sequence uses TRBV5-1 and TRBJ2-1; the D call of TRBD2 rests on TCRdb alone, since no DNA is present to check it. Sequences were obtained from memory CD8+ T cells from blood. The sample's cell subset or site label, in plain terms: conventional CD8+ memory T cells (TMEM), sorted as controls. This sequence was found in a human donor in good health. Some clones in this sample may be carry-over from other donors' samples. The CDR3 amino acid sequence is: CASSSPGLARPYNEQFF.